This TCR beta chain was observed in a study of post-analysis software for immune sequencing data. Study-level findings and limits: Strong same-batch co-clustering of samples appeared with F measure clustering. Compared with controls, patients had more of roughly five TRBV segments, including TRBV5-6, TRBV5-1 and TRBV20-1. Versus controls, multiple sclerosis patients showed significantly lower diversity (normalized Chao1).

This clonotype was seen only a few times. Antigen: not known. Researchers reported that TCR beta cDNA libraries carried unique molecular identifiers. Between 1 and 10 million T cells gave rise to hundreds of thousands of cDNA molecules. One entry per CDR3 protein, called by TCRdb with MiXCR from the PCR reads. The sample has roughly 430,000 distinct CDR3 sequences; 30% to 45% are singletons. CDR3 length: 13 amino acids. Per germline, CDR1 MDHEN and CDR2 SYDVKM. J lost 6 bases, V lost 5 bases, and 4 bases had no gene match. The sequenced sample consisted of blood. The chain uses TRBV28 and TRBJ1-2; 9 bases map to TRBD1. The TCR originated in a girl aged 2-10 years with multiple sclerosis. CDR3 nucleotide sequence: TGTGCCAGCAGTCTCGACAGGGGGGATGGCTACACCTTC. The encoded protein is CASSLDRGDGYTF.